Sequencing of this TCR beta chain was carried out in a study of CD8+ T cells in alopecia areata. This CDR3 region has 15 residues. Looked up from germline, CDR1 is NSHNY and CDR2 is SYGAGN. Trimming removed 2 bases from V and 4 bases from J; junction bases left unmatched: 2. There are a few counts of this clone. Gene names refer to mouse genes. The read finishes 4 residues shy of the CDR3 end, and the germline J gene is used to complete it. Specified time point: mouse skin 6 weeks after grafting, around onset of hair loss. The recipient mice had their skin biopsied at grafting and again 3 and 6 weeks later. Extracted RNA was reverse transcribed, and the resulting cDNA served as sequencing template. The table came from immunoSEQ multiplex PCR; TCRdb's copy has only in-frame clones and leaves some out. Observed in the sample are a few thousand clones, none of them singletons.

This receptor was identified in a C3H/HeJ mouse with alopecia areata. MHC haplotype: H2-k. This specimen consisted of skin, obtained at week 6. The chain combines TRBV13-1 with TRBJ2-3; 12 bases agree with TRBD2. The CDR3 region is CASSDGTGGSETLYF. CDR3 bases read: TGTGCCAGCAGTGACGGGACTGGGGGGTCAGAA.